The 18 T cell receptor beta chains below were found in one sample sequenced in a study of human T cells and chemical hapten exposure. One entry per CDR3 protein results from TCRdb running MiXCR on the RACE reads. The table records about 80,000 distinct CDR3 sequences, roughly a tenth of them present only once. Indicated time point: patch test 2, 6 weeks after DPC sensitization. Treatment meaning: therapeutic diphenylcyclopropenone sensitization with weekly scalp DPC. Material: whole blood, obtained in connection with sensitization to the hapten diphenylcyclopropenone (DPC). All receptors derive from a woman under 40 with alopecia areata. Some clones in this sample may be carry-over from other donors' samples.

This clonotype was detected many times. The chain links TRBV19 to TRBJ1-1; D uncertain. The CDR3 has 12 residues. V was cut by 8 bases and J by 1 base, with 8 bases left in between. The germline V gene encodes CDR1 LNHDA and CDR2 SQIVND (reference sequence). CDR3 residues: CASADPNTEAFF. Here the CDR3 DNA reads TGTGCCAGTGCCGATCCGAACACTGAAGCTTTCTTT.

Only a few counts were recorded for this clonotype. The CDR3 sequence is CASSLRTATNEKLFF. CDR3 nucleotides: TGTGCCAGCAGCCTGAGGACAGCAACTAATGAAAAACTGTTTTTT. V is TRBV11-3 and J is TRBJ1-4; maybe TRBD1 (6 bases). The V end lost 5 bases, the J end lost 0 bases, and 10 bases lay between the germline ends. Germline loops: CDR1 SGHNT, CDR2 YENEEA. The CDR3 totals 15 residues.

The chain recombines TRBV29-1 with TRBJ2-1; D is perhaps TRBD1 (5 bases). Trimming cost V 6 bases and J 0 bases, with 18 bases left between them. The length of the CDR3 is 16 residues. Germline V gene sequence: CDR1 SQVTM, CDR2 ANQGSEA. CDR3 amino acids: CSVRGAQGLSYNEQFF. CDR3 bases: TGCAGCGTCCGAGGTGCTCAGGGCCTCTCCTACAATGAGCAGTTCTTC.

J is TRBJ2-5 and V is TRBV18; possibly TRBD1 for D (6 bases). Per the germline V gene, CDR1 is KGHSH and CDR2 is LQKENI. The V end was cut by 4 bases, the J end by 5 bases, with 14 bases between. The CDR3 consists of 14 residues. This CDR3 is CASSLNRDLETQYF. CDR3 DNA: TGTGCCAGCTCACTTAACAGGGATCTGGAGACCCAGTACTTC. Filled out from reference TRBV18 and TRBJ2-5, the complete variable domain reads NAGVMQNPRHLVRRRGQEARLRCSPMKGHSHVYWYRQLPEEGLKFMVYLQKENIIDESGMPKERFSAEFPKEGPSILRIQQVVRGDSAAYFCASSLNRDLETQYFGPGTRLLVL.

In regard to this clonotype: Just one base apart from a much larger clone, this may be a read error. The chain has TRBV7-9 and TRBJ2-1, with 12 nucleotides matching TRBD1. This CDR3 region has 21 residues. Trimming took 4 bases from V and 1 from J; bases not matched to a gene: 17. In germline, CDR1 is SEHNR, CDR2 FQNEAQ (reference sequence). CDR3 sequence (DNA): TGTGCCAGCAGCTCAATACCGGGACAGGGGGCGAATATCGCATCCTACAATGAGCAGTTCTTC. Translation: CASSSIPGQGANIASYNEQFF.

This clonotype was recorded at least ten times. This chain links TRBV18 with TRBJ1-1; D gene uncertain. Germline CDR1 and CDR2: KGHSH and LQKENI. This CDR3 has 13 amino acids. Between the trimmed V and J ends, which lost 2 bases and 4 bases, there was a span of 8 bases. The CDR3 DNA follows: TGTGCCAGCTCACCAGTTTTGACCACTGAAGCTTTCTTT. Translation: CASSPVLTTEAFF.

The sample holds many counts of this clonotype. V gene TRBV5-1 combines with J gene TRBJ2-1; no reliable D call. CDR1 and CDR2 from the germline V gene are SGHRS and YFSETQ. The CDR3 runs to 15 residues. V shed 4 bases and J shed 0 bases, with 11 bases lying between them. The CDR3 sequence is CASSPQGNSYNEQFF. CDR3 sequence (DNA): TGCGCCAGCAGCCCCCAAGGGAACTCCTACAATGAGCAGTTCTTC. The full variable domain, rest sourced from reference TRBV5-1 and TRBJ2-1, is KAGVTQTPRYLIKTRGQQVTLSCSPISGHRSVSWYQQTPGQGLQFLFEYFSETQRNKGNFPGRFSGRQFSNSRSEMNVSTLELGDSALYLCASSPQGNSYNEQFFGPGTRLTVL.

The CDR3 loop is CASSLSWEQFF. CDR3 nucleotides: TGTGCCAGCAGCTTATCGTGGGAGCAGTTCTTC. This rearrangement joins TRBV7-2 to TRBJ2-1; D gene uncertain. This CDR3 is 11 amino acids long. Looked up from germline, CDR1 is SGHTA and CDR2 is FQGNSA. The V gene lost 2 bases and the J gene lost 10 bases, with 6 bases spanning the gap.

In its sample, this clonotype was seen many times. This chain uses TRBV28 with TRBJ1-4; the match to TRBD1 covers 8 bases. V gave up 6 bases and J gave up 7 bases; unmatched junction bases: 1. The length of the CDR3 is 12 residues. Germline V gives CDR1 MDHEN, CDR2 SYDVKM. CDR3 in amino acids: CASRQGGEKLFF. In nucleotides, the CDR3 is TGTGCCAGCAGACAGGGGGGTGAAAAACTGTTTTTT.

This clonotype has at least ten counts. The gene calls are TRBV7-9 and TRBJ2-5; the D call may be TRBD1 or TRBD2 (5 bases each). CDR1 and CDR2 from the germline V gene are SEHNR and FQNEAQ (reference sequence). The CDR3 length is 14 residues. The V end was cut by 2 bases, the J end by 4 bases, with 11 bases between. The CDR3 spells CASSLIQGVETQYF. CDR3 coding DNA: TGTGCCAGCAGCTTAATCCAGGGAGTAGAGACCCAGTACTTC.

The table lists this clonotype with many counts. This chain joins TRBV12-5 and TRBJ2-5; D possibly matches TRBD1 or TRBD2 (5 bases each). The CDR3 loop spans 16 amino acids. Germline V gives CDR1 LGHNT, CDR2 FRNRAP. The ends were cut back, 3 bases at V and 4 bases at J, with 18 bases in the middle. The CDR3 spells CASGLAVWDLLETQYF. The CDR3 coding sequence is TGTGCTAGTGGTTTAGCGGTCTGGGACCTGCTAGAGACCCAGTACTTC.

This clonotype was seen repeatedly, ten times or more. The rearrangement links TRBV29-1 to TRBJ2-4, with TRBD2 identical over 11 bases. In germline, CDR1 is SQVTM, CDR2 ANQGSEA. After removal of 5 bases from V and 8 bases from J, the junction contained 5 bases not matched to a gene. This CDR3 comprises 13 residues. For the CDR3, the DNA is TGCAGCGTTTCTACTAGCGGGAGAGACATTCAGTACTTC. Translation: CSVSTSGRDIQYF.

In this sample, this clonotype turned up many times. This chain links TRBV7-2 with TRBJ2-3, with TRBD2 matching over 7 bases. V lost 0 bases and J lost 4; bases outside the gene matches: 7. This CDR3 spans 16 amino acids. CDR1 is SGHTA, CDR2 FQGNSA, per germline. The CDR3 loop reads CASSLAGTMGADTQYF. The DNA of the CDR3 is TGTGCCAGCAGCTTAGCCGGGACTATGGGTGCAGATACGCAGTATTTT.

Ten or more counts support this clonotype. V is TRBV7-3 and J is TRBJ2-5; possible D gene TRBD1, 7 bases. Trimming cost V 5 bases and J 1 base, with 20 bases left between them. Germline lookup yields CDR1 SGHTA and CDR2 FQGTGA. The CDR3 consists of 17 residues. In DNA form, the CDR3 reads TGTGCCAGCAGCCCCCAGGGGCAGGGGGGACTCCAAGAGACCCAGTACTTC. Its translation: CASSPQGQGGLQETQYF.

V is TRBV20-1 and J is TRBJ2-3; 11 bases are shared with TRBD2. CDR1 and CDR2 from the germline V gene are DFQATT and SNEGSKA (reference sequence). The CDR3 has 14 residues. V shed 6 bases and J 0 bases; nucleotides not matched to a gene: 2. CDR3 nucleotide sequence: TGCAGTGCGGGGACTAGCGGCAGCACAGATACGCAGTATTTT. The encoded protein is CSAGTSGSTDTQYF.

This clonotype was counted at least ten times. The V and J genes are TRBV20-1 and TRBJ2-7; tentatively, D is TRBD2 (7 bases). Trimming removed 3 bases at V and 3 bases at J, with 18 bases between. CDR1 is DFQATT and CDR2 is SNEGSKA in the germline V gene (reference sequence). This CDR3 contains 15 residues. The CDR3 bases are TGCAGTGCTAGTTTGTCCCGGGGGGCTAGCTACGAGCAGTACTTC. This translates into CSASLSRGASYEQYF.

The CDR3 region has the DNA TGTGCCTGGAGGCAGAGTAGCGGGGAGCTGTTTTTT. Amino acid sequence: CAWRQSSGELFF. The chain links TRBV30 to TRBJ2-2; D uncertain. V lost 3 bases and J 7 bases, leaving 9 bases between the germline ends. The CDR3 runs to 12 residues. The V gene's germline CDR1 is GTSNPN and CDR2 SVGIG (reference sequence).

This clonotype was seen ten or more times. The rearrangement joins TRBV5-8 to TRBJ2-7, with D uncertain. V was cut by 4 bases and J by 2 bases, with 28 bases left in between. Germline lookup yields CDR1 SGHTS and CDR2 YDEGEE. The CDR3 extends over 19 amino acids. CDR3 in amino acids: CASSPLVWKAGSKTYEQYF. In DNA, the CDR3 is TGTGCCAGCAGCCCCTTGGTTTGGAAAGCCGGGTCTAAGACCTACGAGCAGTACTTC.